Listed here are 21 T cell receptor beta chains from one sample, sequenced in a study of memory CD4+ T cells and cytomegalovirus serostatus. TCRdb's table, derived via immunoSEQ multiplex PCR, lists solely in-frame clones and lacks some. Seen here are under 35,000 clones, around 76% observed once, and the top ten hold 0.5% to 0.65%. The sort gate was single viable CD3+CD4+CD8-CD45RO+ cells for memory CD4+ T cells. Sequenced material: memory CD4+ T cells from blood. The receptors were sampled from an adult in good health and CMV-seronegative. Some clones in this sample may be carry-over from other donors' samples.

The chain is built from TRBV4-2 and TRBJ1-2; 9 bases line up with TRBD1. Trimming removed 5 bases from V and 12 bases from J; junction bases left unmatched: 22. This CDR3 is built from 17 residues. CDR1 and CDR2 from the germline V gene are LGHNA and YNFKEQ. The CDR3 DNA reads as TGTGCCAGCAGCACAAGAGGGAACAGGGGGCTTAGTTGGGAGGACACCTTC. Its translation: CASSTRGNRGLSWEDTF.

The rearrangement links TRBV6-5 to TRBJ1-2; D unclear. Germline V CDR1 and CDR2: MNHEY, SVGAGI. Between the trimmed V and J ends, which lost 2 bases and 2 bases, there was a span of 12 bases. The CDR3 totals 15 residues. DNA of the CDR3: TGTGCCAGCAGTTACCCGCTCGGTGGGAACTATGGCTACACCTTC. Translation gives CASSYPLGGNYGYTF.

The rearrangement uses TRBV27 and TRBJ2-3; the D gene is possibly TRBD2 (6 bases). CDR3 size: 15 residues. From germline, CDR1 is MNHEY and CDR2 SMNVEV (reference sequence). The V gene lost 1 base and the J gene lost 8 bases, with 16 bases spanning the gap. CDR3 DNA: TGTGCCAGCAGTTTATTGGGTGCCCTGGGAGGTACGCAGTATTTT. It specifies CASSLLGALGGTQYF.

The V call is TRBV10-3, the J call TRBJ1-1, with TRBD1 identical over 7 bases. Germline V CDR1 and CDR2: ENHRY, SYGVKD. The CDR3 contains 14 residues. Trimming at V came to 6 bases and at J to 3 bases, leaving 7 bases not matched to a gene. The CDR3 here is CAIRETGQDTEAFF. CDR3 nucleotide sequence: TGTGCCATCAGAGAGACAGGGCAGGACACTGAAGCTTTCTTT.

Here the CDR3 reads CASRVLGNTEAFF. CDR3 nucleotides: TGTGCCAGCAGGGTCCTGGGGAACACTGAAGCTTTCTTT. The rearrangement uses TRBV27 and TRBJ1-1; D remains ambiguous. V lost 6 bases to trimming and J lost 1 base, with 9 bases between them. This CDR3 has 13 amino acids. Germline-derived CDR1 and CDR2 are MNHEY and SMNVEV (reference sequence).

J is TRBJ2-7 and V is TRBV5-5; 7 nucleotides match TRBD1. This CDR3 contains 14 residues. Germline CDR1 reads SGHKS; CDR2 reads YYEKEE (reference sequence). V shed 0 bases, J shed 4 bases, and the junction held 4 bases outside the gene matches. Here the CDR3 reads CASSLDRGRYEQYF. The DNA of the CDR3 is TGTGCCAGCAGCTTGGACAGGGGTCGTTACGAGCAGTACTTC. Full variable domain (missing parts from reference TRBV5-5 and TRBJ2-7): DAGVTQSPTHLIKTRGQQVTLRCSPISGHKSVSWYQQVLGQGPQFIFQYYEKEERGRGNFPDRFSARQFPNYSSELNVNALLLGDSALYLCASSLDRGRYEQYFGPGTRLTVT.

The chain joins TRBV6-5 to TRBJ1-6, with TRBD1 matching 8 bases. With V trimmed by 6 bases and J by 7 bases, 5 bases remained unmatched. Germline V gene data show CDR1 as MNHEY and CDR2 as SVGAGI. The CDR3 totals 14 residues. The CDR3 sequence is CASSRTGINSPLHF. CDR3 nucleotide sequence: TGTGCCAGCAGCCGGACAGGGATAAATTCACCCCTCCACTTT.

This rearrangement joins TRBV2 to TRBJ2-3; 15 nucleotides line up with TRBD2. The CDR3 is 15 amino acids. Germline V gene lookup returns CDR1 SNHLY and CDR2 FYNNEI. The trim removed 6 bases at V and 4 bases at J, leaving 2 bases unmatched. The CDR3 DNA reads TGTGCCAGCAGGGGGACTAGCGGGGGGCCAGATACGCAGTATTTT. Translation: CASRGTSGGPDTQYF.

The chain joins TRBV5-1 to TRBJ1-5; 7 nucleotides line up with TRBD1. V dropped 3 bases and J dropped 11; count of bases not matched to a gene: 17. Germline CDR1 SGHRS, CDR2 YFSETQ. There are 16 residues in the CDR3. As DNA, the CDR3 is TGCGCCAGCAGCTATGCGCCCGGGACAGATTTGAGGGCCCAGCATTTT. It yields the protein CASSYAPGTDLRAQHF.

J is TRBJ1-5 and V is TRBV19, with a possible D match to TRBD1 (5 bases). V shed 5 bases and J shed 8 bases, with 13 bases lying between them. Germline CDR1 LNHDA, CDR2 SQIVND (reference sequence). This CDR3 region has 13 residues. The DNA for the CDR3 is TGTGCCAGTAGTGGGGGTCGGGGTGAGCCCCAGCATTTT. It is translated as CASSGGRGEPQHF.

The CDR3 here is CASSLLARGAEQFF. The CDR3 bases are TGTGCCAGCAGTTTACTAGCGCGGGGGGCCGAGCAGTTCTTC. V and J are TRBV28 and TRBJ2-1; the match to TRBD2 covers 8 bases. The trim removed 2 bases at V and 10 bases at J, leaving 7 bases unmatched. The CDR3 spans 14 residues. CDR1 is MDHEN and CDR2 is SYDVKM in the germline V gene.

The chain uses TRBV4-2 and TRBJ2-7; TRBD2 matches 11 bases. J gave up 0 bases and V 1 base, and 5 bases lay outside the gene matches. The CDR3 totals 17 residues. CDR1 is LGHNA and CDR2 is YNFKEQ in the germline V gene. The CDR3: CASSQGRLAGSSYEQYF. The CDR3 DNA is TGTGCCAGCAGCCAAGGACGACTAGCGGGGTCCTCCTACGAGCAGTACTTC.

The J gene is TRBJ1-1, the V gene TRBV29-1; 7 bases are shared with TRBD1. J was trimmed by 4 bases and V by 5 bases; bases with no gene match: 4. The germline V gene encodes CDR1 SQVTM and CDR2 ANQGSEA. The CDR3 runs 12 residues. This chain's CDR3 is CSVHDRATEAFF. CDR3 coding DNA: TGCAGCGTTCACGACAGGGCCACTGAAGCTTTCTTT.

This sequence joins TRBV19 and TRBJ1-2; D ambiguous. Trimming cost V 3 bases and J 5 bases, with 16 bases left between them. The CDR3 sequence is 15 residues long. Germline V CDR1 and CDR2: LNHDA, SQIVND (reference sequence). CDR3 DNA: TGTGCCAGTAGTATCAACTCAGCCGGGCTATATGGCTACACCTTC. Protein product: CASSINSAGLYGYTF.

V and J are TRBV18 and TRBJ2-1; no firm D call. The CDR3 extends over 11 amino acids. The germline V and J ends were trimmed by 2 bases and 9 bases, with 5 bases remaining between them. CDR1 is KGHSH and CDR2 is LQKENI in the germline V gene. The CDR3 nucleotides read TGTGCCAGCTCACCAAAAGCTGAGCAGTTCTTC. Its protein product is CASSPKAEQFF.

This chain links TRBV28 with TRBJ2-2; weak D call: TRBD2 (6 bases). V was clipped by 1 base and J by 1 base, with 10 bases between them. CDR1 and CDR2 from the germline V gene are MDHEN and SYDVKM. CDR3 length equals 16 residues. The CDR3 region has the DNA TGTGCCAGCAGTTTATACGGGAGTGGGAACACCGGGGAGCTGTTTTTT. Encoded protein: CASSLYGSGNTGELFF.

This chain joins TRBV4-1 and TRBJ1-2; a weak D match, TRBD1 (6 bases). Looked up from germline, CDR1 is MGHRA and CDR2 is YSYEKL. V was clipped by 4 bases and J by 5 bases, with 17 bases between them. This CDR3 is built from 15 residues. Written as DNA, the CDR3 is TGCGCCAGCAGCCCACAGGGCCCTCTATCTTATGGCTACACCTTC. Translated: CASSPQGPLSYGYTF.

This clone was observed a handful of times. This chain joins TRBV5-4 and TRBJ2-2, with 9 bases fitting TRBD2. The CDR3 covers 16 residues. The ends lost 0 bases at V and 2 bases at J; junction bases unmatched: 2. Looked up from germline, CDR1 is SGHNT and CDR2 is YYREEE (reference sequence). CDR3 sequence: CASSLGAGGNTGELFF. The CDR3 DNA follows: TGTGCCAGCAGCTTGGGAGCGGGGGGCAACACCGGGGAGCTGTTTTTT. The complete variable domain, with remaining parts taken from reference TRBV5-4 and TRBJ2-2, reads ETGVTQSPTHLIKTRGQQVTLRCSSQSGHNTVSWYQQALGQGPQFIFQYYREEENGRGNFPPRFSGLQFPNYSSELNVNALELDDSALYLCASSLGAGGNTGELFFGEGSRLTVL.

This chain uses TRBV29-1 with TRBJ2-3; D not resolved. Germline CDR1 and CDR2: SQVTM and ANQGSEA. The length of the CDR3 is 13 residues. Trimming removed 5 bases at V and 2 bases at J, with 11 bases between. The CDR3 region has the DNA TGCAGCGTTCTAGGGATCGACACAGATACGCAGTATTTT. This encodes CSVLGIDTDTQYF.

This chain connects TRBV4-2 to TRBJ2-1; 9 nucleotides align to TRBD2. The CDR3 loop spans 18 amino acids. J was trimmed by 4 bases and V by 0 bases; bases with no gene match: 10. Looked up from germline, CDR1 is LGHNA and CDR2 is YNFKEQ. In DNA, the CDR3 is TGTGCCAGCAGCCAAGAGGAACTAGCGGGTGATCTATACAATGAGCAGTTCTTC. Translation gives CASSQEELAGDLYNEQFF.

This chain links TRBV28 with TRBJ1-1; D ambiguous. The CDR3 spans 14 residues. V was clipped by 0 bases and J by 5 bases, with 10 bases between them. Per germline, CDR1 MDHEN and CDR2 SYDVKM. The CDR3 DNA follows: TGTGCCAGCAGTTTATGGGCGGTTCGGACTGAAGCTTTCTTT. Protein sequence: CASSLWAVRTEAFF.